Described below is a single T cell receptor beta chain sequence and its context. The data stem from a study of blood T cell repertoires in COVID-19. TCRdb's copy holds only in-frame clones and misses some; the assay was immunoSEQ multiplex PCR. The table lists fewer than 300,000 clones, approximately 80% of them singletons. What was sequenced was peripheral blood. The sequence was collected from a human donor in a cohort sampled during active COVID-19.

The CDR3 loop is CASSLLGTTVPEQFF. CDR3 coding DNA: TGTGCCAGCAGTTTATTAGGGACTACGGTCCCTGAGCAGTTCTTC. This chain uses TRBV27 with TRBJ2-1; TRBD2 matches 7 bases. After removal of 1 base from V and 9 bases from J, the junction contained 9 bases not matched to a gene. Germline-derived CDR1 and CDR2 are MNHEY and SMNVEV (reference sequence). CDR3 length: 15 residues.